The T cell receptor (beta chain) under discussion was sequenced for a study of PD-L1 blockade in urothelial cancer. Assay: immunoSEQ multiplex PCR; the TCRdb copy retains only in-frame clones and omits some. The top ten clones hold about 17% of a sample with about 37,000 clones, 70% to 85% of them seen once. This clone is judged medium-sized. Trimming shortened V by 0 bases and J by 6 bases, and 12 bases separated the two germline ends. Germline V gene sequence: CDR1 SGHNT, CDR2 YYREEE (reference sequence). The CDR3 consists of 14 residues. Sequences were derived from PBMCs, sampled around atezolizumab (anti-PD-L1) treatment. The sequence came from a man aged 55 to 70 with urothelial cancer. The chain couples TRBV5-4 to TRBJ1-2; D is perhaps TRBD1 (5 bases). The DNA of the CDR3 is TGTGCCAGCAGCTTGGTAGGGGCCCGGGATGGCTACACCTTC. It encodes CASSLVGARDGYTF. The full variable domain, rest sourced from reference TRBV5-4 and TRBJ1-2, is ETGVTQSPTHLIKTRGQQVTLRCSSQSGHNTVSWYQQALGQGPQFIFQYYREEENGRGNFPPRFSGLQFPNYSSELNVNALELDDSALYLCASSLVGARDGYTFGSGTRLTVV.